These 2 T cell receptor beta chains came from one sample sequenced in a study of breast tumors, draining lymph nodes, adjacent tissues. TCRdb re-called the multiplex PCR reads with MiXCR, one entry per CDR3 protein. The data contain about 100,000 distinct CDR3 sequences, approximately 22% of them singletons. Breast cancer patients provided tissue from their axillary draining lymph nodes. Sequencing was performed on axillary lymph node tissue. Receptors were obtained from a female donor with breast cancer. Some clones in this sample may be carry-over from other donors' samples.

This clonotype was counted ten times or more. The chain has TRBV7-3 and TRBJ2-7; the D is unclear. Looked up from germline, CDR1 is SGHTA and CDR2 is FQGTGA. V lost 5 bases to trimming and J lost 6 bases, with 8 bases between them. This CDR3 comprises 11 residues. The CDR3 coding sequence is TGTGCCAGCAGCCCCCGCTTCGAGCAGTACTTC. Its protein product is CASSPRFEQYF.

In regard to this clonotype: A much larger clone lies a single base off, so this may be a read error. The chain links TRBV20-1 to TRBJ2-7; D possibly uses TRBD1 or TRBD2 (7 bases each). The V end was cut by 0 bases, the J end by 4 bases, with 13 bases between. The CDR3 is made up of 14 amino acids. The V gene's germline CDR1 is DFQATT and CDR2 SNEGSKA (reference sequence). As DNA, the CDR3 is TGCAGTGCTAGAGATCAGGGGGGGCAGTACGAGCAGTACTTC. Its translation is CSARDQGGQYEQYF.